Presented here are 24 T cell receptor beta chains from one specimen sequenced in a study of T cell repertoires in cytomegalovirus infection. A single record per CDR3 protein comes from TCRdb applying MiXCR to the reads. This table holds 800,000 to 950,000 distinct CDR3 sequences, 30% to 35% found once. These receptors are not linked to any known antigen. The sequencing used cultured CD8+ T cells from PBMCs, collected from culture after CMV antigen stimulation. The receptors were gathered from a human donor in good health (CMV status not recorded). Some clones in this sample may be carry-over from other donors' samples.

This clonotype was picked up many times. The chain uses TRBV7-8 and TRBJ2-1, with D maybe TRBD2 (6 bases). V was pared by 0 bases and J by 15 bases, with 9 bases between. This CDR3 has 11 residues. CDR1 and CDR2 (germline): SGHVS, FQNEAQ. The CDR3 DNA reads as TGTGCCAGCAGCTTAGCGGGAGGTCGGTTCTTC. This translates into CASSLAGGRFF.

In this sample, this clonotype turned up a few times. This rearrangement joins TRBV12-5 to TRBJ2-2, with 9 nucleotides matching TRBD1. CDR1 and CDR2 from the germline V gene are LGHNT and FRNRAP. The CDR3 spans 17 residues. V trimming: 2 bases; J trimming: 5 bases; junction bases outside the gene matches: 9. Here the CDR3 DNA reads TGTGCTAGTGGTTTGACCCTAGACAGGGGGGGAACCGGGGAGCTGTTTTTT. Translating it yields CASGLTLDRGGTGELFF.

This clonotype showed up just a few times. V usage is TRBV7-9 and J usage is TRBJ2-7; 7 bases line up with TRBD1. The J segment lost 2 bases and the V segment lost 4 bases, leaving 8 bases of the junction unmatched. CDR1 and CDR2 (germline): SEHNR, FQNEAQ (reference sequence). The length of the CDR3 is 15 residues. The CDR3 DNA is TGTGCCAGCAGCTCCCCGGGACAGAAAACCTACGAGCAGTACTTC. Translating it yields CASSSPGQKTYEQYF.

CDR3 DNA: TGTGCCAGCAGCCTGACAGTGTGGGAGACCCAGTACTTC. As protein: CASSLTVWETQYF. The V gene is TRBV12-3 or TRBV12-4, the J gene TRBJ2-5, with D possibly being TRBD1 (5 bases). V lost 6 bases, J lost 5 bases, and 13 bases lay in between. The CDR3 length is 13 residues.

Comments on this clonotype: Sequence at one end of the junction differs from germline and may be a read error. The CDR3 spells CANSLGGTGDNEQVF. The CDR3 bases are TGTGCCAACAGCTTAGGTGGGACAGGGGACAATGAGCAGGTCTTC. The chain recombines TRBV7-6 with TRBJ2-1, with 10 positions matching TRBD1. The CDR3 consists of 15 residues. The germline CDR1 and CDR2 sequences are SGHVS and FNYEAQ.

This chain uses TRBV6-2 or TRBV6-3 with TRBJ2-5; D gene ambiguous. The CDR3 contains 13 residues. Trimming cost V 10 bases and J 5 bases, with 17 bases left between them. CDR1 is MNHEY, CDR2 SVGEGT, per germline. The CDR3 DNA follows: TGTGCCACTATCTCCTCTTGGTTGGAGACCCAGTACTTC. Translating gives CATISSWLETQYF.

The rearrangement links TRBV4-1 to TRBJ1-1; D unclear. V was clipped by 3 bases and J by 4 bases, with 9 bases between them. Germline V gene lookup returns CDR1 MGHRA and CDR2 YSYEKL. This CDR3 spans 13 amino acids. CDR3: CASSQGRSTEAFF. The DNA of the CDR3 is TGCGCCAGCAGCCAGGGGAGGAGCACTGAAGCTTTCTTT.

This chain's CDR3 is CASSPGAELAEAFF. The CDR3 DNA sequence: TGTGCCAGCAGTCCGGGGGCCGAGTTGGCTGAAGCTTTCTTT. This sequence joins TRBV27 and TRBJ1-1; possible D gene TRBD1, 6 bases. V was shortened by 5 bases and J by 6 bases, with 16 bases between the two germline ends. The CDR3 spans 14 residues. Germline V lookup: CDR1 MNHEY, CDR2 SMNVEV (reference sequence).

The chain couples TRBV27 to TRBJ2-1; 8 nucleotides agree with TRBD2. Germline-derived CDR1 and CDR2 are MNHEY and SMNVEV (reference sequence). The CDR3 covers 14 residues. Unmatched junction bases numbered 2, after V lost 6 bases and J lost 1 base. Written as DNA, the CDR3 is TGTGCCAGCAGAGCGGGGGTGTCCTACAATGAGCAGTTCTTC. It yields the protein CASRAGVSYNEQFF.

This clonotype was detected ten times or more. This chain links TRBV6-1 with TRBJ2-1, with 7 bases matching TRBD1. V gave up 4 bases and J gave up 2 bases; unmatched junction bases: 8. Germline V gene data show CDR1 as MNHNS and CDR2 as SASEGT. CDR3 size: 16 residues. The CDR3 DNA reads as TGTGCCAGCAGTGCTTTAGACAGGGCGGCCTACAATGAGCAGTTCTTC. The encoded protein is CASSALDRAAYNEQFF.

The V gene is TRBV3-1, the J gene TRBJ2-5; a possible D gene is TRBD2 (6 bases). CDR1 and CDR2 (germline): LGHDT, YNNKEL (reference sequence). This CDR3 contains 15 residues. V lost 6 bases, J lost 2 bases, and 16 bases lay in between. CDR3 DNA sequence: TGTGCCAGCAGTTACCCCGGGCGGGATCAAGAGACCCAGTACTTC. Translating it yields CASSYPGRDQETQYF.

This clonotype has a handful of counts. This sequence joins TRBV12-5 and TRBJ2-4; D unresolved. V was shortened by 3 bases and J by 7 bases, with 7 bases between the two germline ends. The V gene's germline CDR1 is LGHNT and CDR2 FRNRAP. This CDR3 has 12 residues. CDR3 DNA: TGTGCTAGTGGTTTTGTGTTCAACATTCAGTACTTC. It encodes CASGFVFNIQYF.

The gene calls are TRBV5-1 and TRBJ1-1; D gene ambiguous. The germline CDR1 and CDR2 sequences are SGHRS and YFSETQ. V was clipped by 0 bases and J by 3 bases, with 9 bases between them. The CDR3 consists of 14 residues. Here the CDR3 reads CASSLALRYTEAFF. The CDR3 DNA is TGCGCCAGCAGCTTGGCCCTCAGGTACACTGAAGCTTTCTTT.

This clonotype is a singleton in its sample. The chain combines TRBV20-1 with TRBJ1-2; D is ambiguous. The CDR3 is 13 residues long. Germline lookup yields CDR1 DFQATT and CDR2 SNEGSKA (reference sequence). V shed 4 bases and J shed 5 bases, with 14 bases lying between them. CDR3: CSAKHETQYGYTF. CDR3 DNA: TGCAGTGCTAAACATGAGACTCAGTATGGCTACACCTTC.

J is TRBJ1-5 and V is TRBV11-3; D is unresolved. The CDR3 is 14 residues long. V was clipped by 4 bases and J by 3 bases, with 10 bases between them. The germline V gene has CDR1 SGHNT and CDR2 YENEEA. The CDR3, as DNA: TGTGCCAGCAGCTCGACCTGGCCCAATCAGCCCCAGCATTTT. This sequence encodes CASSSTWPNQPQHF.

This clonotype came up once. The V and J genes are TRBV7-9 and TRBJ1-3; 7 positions agree with TRBD1. Trimming cost V 6 bases and J 0 bases; bases outside gene matches: 17. CDR3 size: 19 residues. Per germline, CDR1 SEHNR and CDR2 FQNEAQ (reference sequence). The CDR3 region has the DNA TGTGCCAGCAGTAATACTAAGGGGGCCCGGGACGTCTCTGGAAACACCATATATTTT. Translation gives CASSNTKGARDVSGNTIYF.

This clonotype was recorded many times. The chain joins TRBV7-8 to TRBJ2-2; D gene uncertain. The CDR3 sequence is 19 residues long. The germline V and J ends were trimmed by 3 bases and 0 bases, with 20 bases remaining between them. CDR1 is SGHVS, CDR2 FQNEAQ, per germline. The CDR3: CASSFNKPVKGSNTGELFF. The CDR3 nucleotides are TGTGCCAGCAGCTTCAACAAACCCGTCAAGGGTTCGAACACCGGGGAGCTGTTTTTT.

This clonotype showed up just once. The rearrangement joins TRBV12-3 or TRBV12-4 to TRBJ2-1; TRBD1 matches 10 bases. The CDR3 runs to 14 residues. With 7 bases clipped from V and 6 bases from J, the junction kept 6 bases outside the gene matches. The CDR3 sequence: CASTRGQGVNEQFF. As DNA, the CDR3 is TGTGCCAGCACCCGAGGACAGGGGGTCAATGAGCAGTTCTTC.

For this clonotype: This could be a read error, since a much larger clone is one nucleotide away. The rearrangement links TRBV7-6 to TRBJ2-7, with D unclear. This CDR3 has 17 residues. Trimming took 1 base from V and 2 from J, leaving 18 bases between them. From germline, CDR1 is SGHVS and CDR2 FNYEAQ. CDR3 nucleotide sequence: TGTGCCAGCAGCTTAGGTCCTACAGACCCTACTCCCTACGAGCAGTACTTC. Protein product: CASSLGPTDPTPYEQYF.

This clonotype has just a few counts. The rearrangement uses TRBV7-6 and TRBJ1-1; D may be TRBD1 (5 bases). Trimming stripped 5 bases from V and 8 bases from J, with 15 bases between. Germline values: CDR1 SGHVS, CDR2 FNYEAQ. CDR3 size: 13 residues. For the CDR3, the DNA is TGTGCCAGCAGCACTCCAGGGATGGGGGAAGCTTTCTTT. Encoded protein: CASSTPGMGEAFF.

This clonotype was counted at least ten times. The chain couples TRBV7-2 to TRBJ2-2; D is perhaps TRBD2 (6 bases). The germline gives CDR1 SGHTA, CDR2 FQGNSA. The CDR3 spans 16 residues. The V end lost 2 bases, the J end lost 5 bases, and 15 bases lay between the germline ends. The CDR3 nucleotides are TGTGCCAGCAGCTTATTCCAGAGCGGGTGGACCGGGGAGCTGTTTTTT. As protein: CASSLFQSGWTGELFF. Using reference TRBV7-2 and TRBJ2-2 for the parts outside the CDR3, the full variable domain is GAGVSQSPSNKVTEKGKDVELRCDPISGHTALYWYRQSLGQGLEFLIYFQGNSAPDKSGLPSDRFSAERTGGSVSTLTIQRTQQEDSAVYLCASSLFQSGWTGELFFGEGSRLTVL.

This clonotype was observed a handful of times. The chain combines TRBV7-4 with TRBJ2-2; 7 nucleotides align to TRBD1. The germline V gene has CDR1 SGHVT and CDR2 SQSDAQ. After removal of 5 bases from V and 0 bases from J, the junction contained 6 bases not matched to a gene. The CDR3 is made up of 16 amino acids. CDR3 sequence reads: CASSAMTGTNTGELFF. Here the CDR3 DNA reads TGTGCCAGCAGCGCCATGACAGGGACGAACACCGGGGAGCTGTTTTTT.

This sequence joins TRBV9 and TRBJ1-2, with TRBD1 as a possible D gene (5 bases). There are 14 residues in the CDR3. Trimming cost V 3 bases and J 4 bases, with 13 bases left between them. Looked up from germline, CDR1 is SGDLS and CDR2 is YYNGEE. This CDR3 reads CASSAAGVGYGYTF. Written as DNA, the CDR3 is TGTGCCAGCAGCGCCGCGGGGGTCGGCTATGGCTACACCTTC.

This rearrangement joins TRBV28 to TRBJ1-1, with D perhaps TRBD1 (6 bases). The V gene's germline CDR1 is MDHEN and CDR2 SYDVKM. This CDR3 is built from 14 residues. Trimming shortened V by 6 bases and J by 6 bases, and 17 bases separated the two germline ends. The CDR3 here is CASSQGCLDPEAFF. The CDR3 nucleotides read TGTGCCAGCAGCCAGGGGTGCCTGGACCCTGAAGCTTTCTTT.